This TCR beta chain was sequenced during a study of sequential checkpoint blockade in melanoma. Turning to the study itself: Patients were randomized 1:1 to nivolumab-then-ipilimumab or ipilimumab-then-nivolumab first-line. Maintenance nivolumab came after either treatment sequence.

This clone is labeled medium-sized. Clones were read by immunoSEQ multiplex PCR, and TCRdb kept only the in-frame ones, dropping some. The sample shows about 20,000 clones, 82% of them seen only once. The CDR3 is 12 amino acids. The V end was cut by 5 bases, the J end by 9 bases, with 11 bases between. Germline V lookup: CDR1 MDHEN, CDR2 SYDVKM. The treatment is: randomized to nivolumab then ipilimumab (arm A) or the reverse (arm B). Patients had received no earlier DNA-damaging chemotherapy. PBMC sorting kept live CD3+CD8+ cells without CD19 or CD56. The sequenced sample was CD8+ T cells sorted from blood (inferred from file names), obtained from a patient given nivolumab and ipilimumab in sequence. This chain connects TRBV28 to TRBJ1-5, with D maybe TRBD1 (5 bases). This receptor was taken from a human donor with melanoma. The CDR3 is CASSQLRGPQHF. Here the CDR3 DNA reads TGTGCCAGCAGTCAACTTAGGGGGCCCCAGCATTTT.